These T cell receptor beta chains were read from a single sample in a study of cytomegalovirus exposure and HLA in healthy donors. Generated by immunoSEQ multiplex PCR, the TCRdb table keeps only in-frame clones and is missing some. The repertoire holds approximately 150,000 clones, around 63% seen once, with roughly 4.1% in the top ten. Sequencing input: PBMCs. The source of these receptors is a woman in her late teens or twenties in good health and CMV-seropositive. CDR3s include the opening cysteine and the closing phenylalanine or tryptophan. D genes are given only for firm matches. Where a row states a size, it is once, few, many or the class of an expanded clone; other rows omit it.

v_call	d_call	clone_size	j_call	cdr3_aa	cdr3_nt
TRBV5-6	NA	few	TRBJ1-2	CASTFYGVSYGYTF	TGTGCCAGCACCTTCTACGGGGTTAGCTATGGCTACACCTTC
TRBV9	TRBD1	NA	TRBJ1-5	CASSLTGDQPQHF	TGTGCCAGCAGCCTGACAGGGGATCAGCCCCAGCATTTT
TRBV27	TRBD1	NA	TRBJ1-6	CASSSLGTGLSPLHF	TGTGCCAGCAGTTCTCTAGGGACAGGGCTTTCACCCCTCCACTTT
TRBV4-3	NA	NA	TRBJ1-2	CASSQDRNSNYGYTF	TGCGCCAGCAGCCAAGATAGAAACAGCAACTATGGCTACACCTTC
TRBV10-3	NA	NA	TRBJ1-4	CAISESLSREHEKLFF	TGTGCCATCAGTGAGTCGCTCTCGCGGGAACATGAAAAACTGTTTTTT
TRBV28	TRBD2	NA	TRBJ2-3	CASSWTSGRAEDETQYF	TGTGCCAGCAGTTGGACTAGCGGGAGGGCCGAGGACGAAACGCAGTATTTT
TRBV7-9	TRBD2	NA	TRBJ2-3	CASSPIMGRGDTQYF	TGTGCCAGCAGCCCAATAATGGGGCGGGGGGATACGCAGTATTTT
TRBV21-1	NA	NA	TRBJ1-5	CASGPLFRGLHSDQPQHF	TGTGCCAGCGGCCCCTTATTTAGGGGTTTACACTCAGATCAGCCCCAGCATTTT
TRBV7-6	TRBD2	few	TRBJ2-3	CASRSSSGGTDTQYF	TGTGCCAGCAGATCTTCTAGCGGGGGTACAGATACGCAGTATTTT
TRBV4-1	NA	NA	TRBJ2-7	CASSQGASRGPSYEQYF	TGCGCCAGCAGCCAAGGCGCCTCACGGGGTCCATCCTACGAGCAGTACTTC
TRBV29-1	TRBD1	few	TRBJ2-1	CSVGWTGSSYNEQFF	TGCAGCGTTGGATGGACAGGGAGCTCCTACAATGAGCAGTTCTTC
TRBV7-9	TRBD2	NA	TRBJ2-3	CASSAELATFTDTQYF	TGTGCCAGCAGCGCTGAACTAGCGACTTTCACAGATACGCAGTATTTT
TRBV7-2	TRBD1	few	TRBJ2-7	CASSFPGGSEQYF	TGTGCCAGCAGCTTTCCAGGGGGTTCCGAGCAGTACTTC
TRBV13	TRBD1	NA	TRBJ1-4	CASSLGGDPGQRFEKLFF	TGTGCCAGCAGCTTAGGAGGGGATCCGGGACAGCGCTTTGAAAAACTGTTTTTT
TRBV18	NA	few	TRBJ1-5	CASSLDYNQPQHF	TGTGCCAGCTCACTGGACTACAATCAGCCCCAGCATTTT
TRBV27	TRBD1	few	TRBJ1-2	CASSSRDRAVLNGYTF	TGTGCCAGCAGTTCCCGGGACAGGGCGGTATTGAATGGCTACACCTTC
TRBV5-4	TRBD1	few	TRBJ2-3	CATRDSPSDTQYF	TGTGCCACCAGGGACAGCCCATCAGATACGCAGTATTTT
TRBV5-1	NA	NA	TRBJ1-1	CASSPSGASEAFF	TGCGCCAGCAGCCCGTCAGGGGCCTCCGAAGCTTTCTTT
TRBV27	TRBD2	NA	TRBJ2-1	CASSLTSGGNEQFF	TGTGCCAGCAGTTTGACTAGCGGGGGAAATGAGCAGTTCTTC
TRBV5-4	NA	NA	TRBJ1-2	CASSLVSGNGYTF	TGTGCCAGCAGCTTGGTTTCAGGGAATGGCTACACCTTC
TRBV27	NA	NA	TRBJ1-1	CASSPRDLNTEAFF	TGTGCCAGCAGTCCCCGGGACTTGAACACTGAAGCTTTCTTT
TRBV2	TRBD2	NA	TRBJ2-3	CAGKVWGGRAGEDTQYF	TGTGCCGGCAAGGTCTGGGGCGGGAGGGCCGGCGAAGATACGCAGTATTTT
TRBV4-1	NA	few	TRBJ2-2	CASSPPHTQTGELFF	TGCGCCAGCAGCCCTCCCCATACGCAGACCGGGGAGCTGTTTTTT
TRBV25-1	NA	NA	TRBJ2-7	CASSPKGGTVSYEQYF	TGTGCCAGCAGTCCGAAAGGAGGGACAGTCTCCTACGAGCAGTACTTC
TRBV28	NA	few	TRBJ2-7	CASSLRDYEQYF	TGTGCCAGCAGTTTGCGGGACTACGAGCAGTACTTC
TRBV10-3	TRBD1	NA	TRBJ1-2	CAISGTGGVYYGYTF	TGTGCCATCAGTGGGACAGGGGGTGTTTACTATGGCTACACCTTC
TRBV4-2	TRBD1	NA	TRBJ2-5	CASSQVRRTGVQETQYF	TGTGCCAGCAGCCAAGTCCGAAGGACAGGGGTACAAGAGACCCAGTACTTC
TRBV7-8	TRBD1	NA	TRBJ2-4	CASSLSPLGQGRIQYF	TGTGCCAGCAGCTTATCCCCCCTCGGACAGGGCCGCATTCAGTACTTC
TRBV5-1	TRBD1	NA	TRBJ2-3	CASSHPGQGARQYF	TGCGCCAGCAGCCATCCCGGTCAGGGGGCCAGGCAGTATTTT
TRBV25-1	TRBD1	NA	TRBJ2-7	CASSDDRGYEQYF	TGTGCCAGCAGTGACGACAGGGGGTACGAGCAGTACTTC
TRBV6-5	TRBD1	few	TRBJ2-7	CASSFDRGPYEQYF	TGTGCCAGCAGTTTCGACAGGGGGCCATACGAGCAGTACTTC
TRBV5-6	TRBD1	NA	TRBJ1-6	CASSLAGTGYSPLHF	TGTGCCAGCAGCTTGGCCGGGACAGGATATTCACCCCTCCACTTT
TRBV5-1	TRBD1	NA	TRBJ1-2	CASTDLTGVGYTF	TGCGCCAGCACCGACCTGACAGGGGTGGGCTACACCTTC
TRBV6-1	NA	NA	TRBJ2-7	CASSRGETSEQYF	TGTGCCAGCAGTAGGGGGGAAACTAGCGAGCAGTACTTC
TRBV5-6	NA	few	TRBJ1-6	CASSLQFNRGNSPLHF	TGTGCCAGCAGCTTGCAATTTAATCGGGGTAATTCACCCCTCCACTTT
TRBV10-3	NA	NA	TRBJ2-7	CAINTGRASYEQYF	TGTGCCATAAATACAGGGAGGGCTTCCTACGAGCAGTACTTC
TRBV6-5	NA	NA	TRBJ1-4	CASSYSTNNEKLFF	TGTGCCAGCAGTTACTCGACAAATAATGAAAAACTGTTTTTT
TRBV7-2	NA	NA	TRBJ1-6	CASSPGLYNSPLHF	TGTGCCAGCAGCCCGGGACTTTATAATTCCCCCCTCCACTTT
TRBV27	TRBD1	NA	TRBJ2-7	CASSFQQGTFSYEQYF	TGTGCCAGCAGTTTCCAACAGGGGACCTTCTCCTACGAGCAGTACTTC
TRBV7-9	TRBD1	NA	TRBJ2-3	CAGGTGRSTDTQYF	TGTGCCGGAGGGACAGGGCGCAGCACAGATACGCAGTATTTT
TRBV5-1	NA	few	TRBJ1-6	CASSQGTSPSPLHF	TGCGCCAGCTCCCAAGGGACATCCCCTTCACCCCTCCACTTT
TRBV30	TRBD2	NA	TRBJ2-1	CAWTHKKGLAGEYEQFF	TGTGCCTGGACCCATAAGAAGGGACTAGCGGGAGAGTATGAGCAGTTCTTC
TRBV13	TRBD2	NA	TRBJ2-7	CASSPGPSGDSYEQYF	TGTGCCAGCAGCCCAGGGCCTAGCGGGGACTCCTACGAGCAGTACTTC
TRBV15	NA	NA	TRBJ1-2	CATSRESYGYTF	TGTGCCACCAGCAGGGAGTCTTATGGCTACACCTTC
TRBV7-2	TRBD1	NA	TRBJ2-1	CASSPQGAWYNEQFF	TGTGCCAGCAGCCCTCAGGGGGCTTGGTACAATGAGCAGTTCTTC
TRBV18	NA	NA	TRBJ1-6	CASSGGGPHNSPLHF	TGTGCCAGCTCGGGAGGGGGTCCCCATAATTCACCCCTCCACTTT
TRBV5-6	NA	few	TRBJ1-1	CASSSPQRLNTEAFF	TGTGCCAGCAGCTCTCCTCAGCGCCTGAACACTGAAGCTTTCTTT
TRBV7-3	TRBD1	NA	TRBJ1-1	CASSLGTGMATEAFF	TGTGCCAGCAGCCTCGGGACAGGGATGGCCACTGAAGCTTTCTTT
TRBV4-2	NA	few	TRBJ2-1	CASSRVEDPTLSPGNEQFF	TGTGCCAGCAGCCGGGTGGAGGACCCGACCCTCTCCCCGGGAAATGAGCAGTTCTTC
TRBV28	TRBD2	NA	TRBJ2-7	CASSPLAEGTYEQYF	TGTGCCAGCAGTCCCCTAGCGGAGGGGACCTACGAGCAGTACTTC
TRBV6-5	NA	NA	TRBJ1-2	CASSTPGRGGHGHTF	TGTGCCAGCAGTACCCCGGGGAGGGGAGGTCATGGCCACACCTTC
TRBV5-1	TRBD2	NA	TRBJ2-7	CASSLSSGSSYEQYF	TGCGCCAGCAGCTTGTCTAGCGGTAGCTCCTACGAGCAGTACTTC
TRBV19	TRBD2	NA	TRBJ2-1	CASSSEGRENEGEQFF	TGTGCCAGTAGTTCCGAAGGGCGGGAGAACGAAGGTGAGCAGTTCTTC
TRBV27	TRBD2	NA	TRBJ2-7	CASSRLAGVLREQYF	TGTGCCAGCAGTAGACTAGCGGGAGTACTGCGGGAGCAGTACTTC
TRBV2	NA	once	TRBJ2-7	CASKQGTYEQYF	TGTGCCAGCAAACAGGGCACCTACGAGCAGTACTTC
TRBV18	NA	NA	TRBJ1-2	CASSEGAPIYGYTF	TGTGCCAGCTCCGAGGGCGCGCCCATCTATGGCTACACCTTC
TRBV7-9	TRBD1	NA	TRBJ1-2	CASSLATGTGGFGYTF	TGTGCCAGCAGCCTAGCGACCGGGACAGGGGGTTTTGGCTACACCTTC
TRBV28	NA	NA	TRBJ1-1	CASKYGGTEAFF	TGTGCCAGCAAATACGGGGGCACTGAAGCTTTCTTT
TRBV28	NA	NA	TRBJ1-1	CASTSPGTYRVNTEAFF	TGTGCCAGCACCAGTCCCGGGACATACAGGGTGAACACTGAAGCTTTCTTT
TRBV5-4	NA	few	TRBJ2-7	CASSLGGIYEQYF	TGTGCCAGCAGCTTGGGCGGGATATACGAGCAGTACTTC